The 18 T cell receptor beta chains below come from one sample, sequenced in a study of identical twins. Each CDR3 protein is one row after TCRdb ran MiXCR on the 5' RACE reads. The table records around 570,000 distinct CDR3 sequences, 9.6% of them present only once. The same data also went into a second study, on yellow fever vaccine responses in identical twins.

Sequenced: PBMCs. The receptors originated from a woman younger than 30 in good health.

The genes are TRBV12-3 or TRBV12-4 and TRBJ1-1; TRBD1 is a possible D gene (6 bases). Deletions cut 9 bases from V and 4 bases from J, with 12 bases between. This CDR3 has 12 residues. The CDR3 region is CASRQASTEAFF. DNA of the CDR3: TGTGCCAGTAGACAGGCCAGCACTGAAGCTTTCTTT.

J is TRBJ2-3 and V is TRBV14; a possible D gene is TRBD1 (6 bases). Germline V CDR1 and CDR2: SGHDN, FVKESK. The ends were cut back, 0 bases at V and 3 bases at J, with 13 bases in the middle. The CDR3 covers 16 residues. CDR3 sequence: CASSQEPTGKTDTQYF. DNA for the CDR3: TGTGCCAGCAGCCAAGAACCCACAGGGAAAACAGATACGCAGTATTTT.

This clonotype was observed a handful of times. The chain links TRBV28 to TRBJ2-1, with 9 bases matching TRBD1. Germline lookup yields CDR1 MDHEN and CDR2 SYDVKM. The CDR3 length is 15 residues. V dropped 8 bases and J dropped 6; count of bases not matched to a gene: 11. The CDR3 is CASETRDRVINEQFF. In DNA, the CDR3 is TGTGCCAGCGAGACCCGGGACAGGGTAATCAATGAGCAGTTCTTC.

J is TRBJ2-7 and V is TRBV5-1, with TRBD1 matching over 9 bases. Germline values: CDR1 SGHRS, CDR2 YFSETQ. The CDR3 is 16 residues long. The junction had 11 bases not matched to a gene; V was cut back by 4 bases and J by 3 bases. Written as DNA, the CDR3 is TGCGCCAGCAGCCCGGAACTCGGACAGGGGATCTACGAGCAGTACTTC. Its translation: CASSPELGQGIYEQYF.

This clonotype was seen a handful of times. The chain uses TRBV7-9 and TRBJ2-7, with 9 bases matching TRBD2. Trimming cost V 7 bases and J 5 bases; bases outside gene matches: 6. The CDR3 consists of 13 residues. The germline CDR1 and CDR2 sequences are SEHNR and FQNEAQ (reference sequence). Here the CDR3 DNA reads TGTGCCAGCACCCAAAGCGGGGGGAACGAGCAGTACTTC. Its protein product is CASTQSGGNEQYF.

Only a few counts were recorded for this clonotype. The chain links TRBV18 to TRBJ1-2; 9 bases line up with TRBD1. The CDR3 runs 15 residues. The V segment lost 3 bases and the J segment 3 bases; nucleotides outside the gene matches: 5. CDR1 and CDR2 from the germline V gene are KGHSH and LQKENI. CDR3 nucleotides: TGTGCCAGCTCACCCGGACAGGGGAGTTACTATGGCTACACCTTC. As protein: CASSPGQGSYYGYTF.

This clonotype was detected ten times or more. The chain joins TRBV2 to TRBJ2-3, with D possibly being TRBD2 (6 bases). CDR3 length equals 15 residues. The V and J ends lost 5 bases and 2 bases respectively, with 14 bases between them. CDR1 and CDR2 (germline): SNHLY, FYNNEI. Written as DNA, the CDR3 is TGTGCCAGCAGTTCCCGGGACTTACTCACAGATACGCAGTATTTT. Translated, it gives CASSSRDLLTDTQYF.

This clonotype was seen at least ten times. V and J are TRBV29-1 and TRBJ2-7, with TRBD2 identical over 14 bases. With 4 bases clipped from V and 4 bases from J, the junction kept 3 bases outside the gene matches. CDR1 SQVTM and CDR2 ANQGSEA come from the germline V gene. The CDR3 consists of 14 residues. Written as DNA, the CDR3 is TGCAGCGTTGGGGGACTAGCGGGAGCGTACGAGCAGTACTTC. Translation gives CSVGGLAGAYEQYF.

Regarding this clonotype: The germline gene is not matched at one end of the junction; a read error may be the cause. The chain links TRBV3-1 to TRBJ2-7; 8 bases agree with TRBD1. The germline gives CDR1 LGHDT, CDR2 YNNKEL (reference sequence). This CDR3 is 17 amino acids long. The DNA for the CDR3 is TGTGCCACCAGCCTTTACTCGGGGACAGGTAGCTCCTACGAGCAGTACTTC. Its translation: CATSLYSGTGSSYEQYF.

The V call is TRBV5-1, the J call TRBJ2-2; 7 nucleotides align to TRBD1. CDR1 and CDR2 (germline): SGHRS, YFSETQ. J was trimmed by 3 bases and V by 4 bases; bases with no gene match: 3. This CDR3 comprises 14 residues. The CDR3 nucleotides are TGCGCCAGCAGCCGACAGGGTCACACCGGGGAGCTGTTTTTT. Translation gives CASSRQGHTGELFF.

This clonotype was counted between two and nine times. CDR3 sequence: CASSVRGSETQYF. In nucleotides, the CDR3 is TGTGCCAGCAGCGTCAGGGGTTCTGAGACCCAGTACTTC. This chain links TRBV9 with TRBJ2-5; D is perhaps TRBD1 (6 bases). V lost 2 bases, J lost 5 bases, and 10 bases lay in between. This CDR3 has 13 amino acids. Germline V lookup: CDR1 SGDLS, CDR2 YYNGEE.

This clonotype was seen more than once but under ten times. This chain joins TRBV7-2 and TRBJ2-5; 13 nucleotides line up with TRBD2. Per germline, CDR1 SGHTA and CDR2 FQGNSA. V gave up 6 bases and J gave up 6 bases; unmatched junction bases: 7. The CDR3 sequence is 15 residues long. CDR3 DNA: TGTGCCAGCAGGTCGACTAGCGGGAGGTCGAAGACCCAGTACTTC. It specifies CASRSTSGRSKTQYF.

DNA of the CDR3: TGTGCCAGCAGCTTTGGACCGGGACAGGATTACAATGAGCAGTTCTTC. Encoded protein: CASSFGPGQDYNEQFF. The chain joins TRBV5-5 to TRBJ2-1, with TRBD1 matching over 8 bases. The CDR3 covers 16 residues. Germline V lookup: CDR1 SGHKS, CDR2 YYEKEE (reference sequence). Unmatched junction bases numbered 8, after V lost 2 bases and J lost 4 bases.

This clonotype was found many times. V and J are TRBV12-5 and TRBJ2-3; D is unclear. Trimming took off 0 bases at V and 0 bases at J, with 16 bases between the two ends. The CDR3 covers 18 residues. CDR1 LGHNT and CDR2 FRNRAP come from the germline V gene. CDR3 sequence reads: CASGLVLINPASTDTQYF. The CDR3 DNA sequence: TGTGCTAGTGGTTTGGTACTTATCAACCCTGCTAGCACAGATACGCAGTATTTT.

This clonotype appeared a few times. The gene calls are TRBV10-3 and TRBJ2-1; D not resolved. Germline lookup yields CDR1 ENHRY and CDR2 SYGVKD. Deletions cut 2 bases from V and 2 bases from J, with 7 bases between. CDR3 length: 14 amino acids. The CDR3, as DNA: TGTGCCATCAGTGAGGCGGTCACCTACAATGAGCAGTTCTTC. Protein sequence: CAISEAVTYNEQFF.

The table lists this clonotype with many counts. For the CDR3, the DNA is TGTGCCACCAGCAGAGATCCCCGGGGAGCCAAAAACATTCAGTACTTC. Translating gives CATSRDPRGAKNIQYF. The chain couples TRBV15 to TRBJ2-4, with a weak D call TRBD2 (5 bases). Trimming removed 0 bases at V and 0 bases at J, with 9 bases between. The V gene's germline CDR1 is LNHNV and CDR2 YYDKDF (reference sequence). The CDR3 runs 16 residues.

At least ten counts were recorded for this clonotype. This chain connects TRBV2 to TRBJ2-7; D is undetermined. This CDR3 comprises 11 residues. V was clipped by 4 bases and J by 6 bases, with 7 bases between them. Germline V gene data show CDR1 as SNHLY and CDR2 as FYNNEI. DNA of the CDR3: TGTGCCAGCAGTGTCGCCCCCGAGCAGTACTTC. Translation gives CASSVAPEQYF.

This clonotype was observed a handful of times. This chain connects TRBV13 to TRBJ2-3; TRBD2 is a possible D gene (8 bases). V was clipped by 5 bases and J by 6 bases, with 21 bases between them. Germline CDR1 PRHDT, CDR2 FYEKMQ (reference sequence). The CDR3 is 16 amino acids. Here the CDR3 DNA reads TGTGCCAGCAGCCCCGATCTGGTAGCGGGACAGGATACGCAGTATTTT. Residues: CASSPDLVAGQDTQYF.